In this sample, the clone carrying this T cell receptor (beta chain) turned up a few times. Antigen specificity is unknown. V lost 5 bases, J lost 7 bases, and 5 bases stayed unmatched. This CDR3 contains 13 residues. Germline assignment: CDR1 MNHNY and CDR2 SVGAGI (reference sequence). The data are from a study of T cell repertoires in cytomegalovirus infection. Background on the study: Indicated by public TCR beta signatures were CMV infection and matching HLA type. Study-wide points: Identification of carriers of CMV plus the relevant HLA was achieved through cumulative public TCR beta family frequency. CMV-specific HLA-C-restricted TCR beta clonotypes dominated the ex vivo response.

In TCRdb, the reads were re-called with MiXCR into one record per CDR3 protein. In the table there are roughly 200,000 distinct CDR3 sequences, roughly a sixth of which are singletons. The chain recombines TRBV6-6 with TRBJ2-1; 7 bases fit TRBD2. Sequenced input: CD8+ T cells from PBMCs. The source is a human donor in good health (CMV status not recorded). Some clones in this sample may be carry-over from other donors' samples. CDR3 region: CASSRLARNEQFF. The CDR3 coding sequence is TGTGCCAGCAGTAGACTAGCACGGAATGAGCAGTTCTTC.